This T cell receptor (beta chain) originates from a study of shared clonotypes between healthy human individuals. Study as a whole: Every donor yielded three CD4 naive, three CD4 memory, two CD8 naive and one CD8 memory plate.

Germline V gene sequence: CDR1 SGHTS, CDR2 YDEGEE. The V gene lost 3 bases and the J gene lost 2 bases, with 12 bases spanning the gap. The CDR3 is made up of 14 amino acids. Remarks on this clone: Antigen specificity is unknown.

Every subset had its genomic DNA shared out evenly among several immunoSEQ plates. The protocol was immunoSEQ multiplex PCR, while the TCRdb copy is restricted to in-frame clones and leaves out a portion. The sample holds just over 2,000,000 clones, 95% seen once. Study observations and caveats: Naive CD4 clonotypes overlapped across a few donors at about 5.2%. Sequencing depth was a factor that was expected to affect clonotype sharing among donors.

This clonotype was obtained from a man younger than 35 in good health. Sequenced material: naive CD4+ T cells sorted from blood. Described subset: CD45RA+ positively selected. The gene calls are TRBV5-8 and TRBJ2-7; D is perhaps TRBD2 (5 bases). CDR3 sequence reads: CASSSEAATYEQYF. The CDR3 nucleotides read TGTGCCAGCAGCTCAGAAGCGGCTACCTACGAGCAGTACTTC.